This record concerns one T cell receptor (beta chain) sequence. Its antigen is not identified. Measured with immunoSEQ multiplex PCR; TCRdb has only the in-frame clones, and not every one. The sample has 65,000 to 85,000 clones; about 90% are singletons. Germline CDR1 reads SGHTA; CDR2 reads FQGNSA. The germline V and J ends were trimmed by 1 base and 1 base, with 4 bases remaining between them. The CDR3 spans 14 residues. These data belong to a study of lymphopenia after photon versus proton radiotherapy. The study's findings and limits: Relative stability marked proton patients; photon patients lost diversity and naive cells.

The input for sequencing was peripheral blood, taken from a patient treated with photon-based radiotherapy. The TCR originated in a middle-aged woman with cholangiocarcinoma. V is TRBV7-2 and J is TRBJ2-2; unclear D gene. CDR3 in DNA: TGTGCCAGCAGCTTAGGAAGGAACACCGGGGAGCTGTTTTTT. It specifies CASSLGRNTGELFF.